The present T cell receptor beta chain was sequenced within a study of shared clonotypes between healthy human individuals. The study, taken as a whole, reports: About 4.5% of naive CD4 clonotypes were common to four donors.

It was CD45RO-negative cells, positively selected for CCR7, that made up naive CD8 cells, with terminally differentiated effector memory CD45RA+ cells excluded. Genomic DNA of every subset was divided equally among multiple immunoSEQ plates. Clones were read by immunoSEQ multiplex PCR, and TCRdb kept only the in-frame ones, dropping some. This table holds around 580,000 clones, 98% found once. As regards this clone: Its antigen is unknown.

V was pared by 0 bases and J by 0 bases, with 10 bases between. The CDR3 consists of 16 residues. Specimen: naive CD8+ T cells sorted from blood. V gene TRBV23-1 combines with J gene TRBJ2-3; weak D call: TRBD1 (6 bases). TRBV23-1 is assigned to the ORF class and has an uncertain function. The sequence derives from a man aged 25-45 years in good health. This CDR3 is CASSQSGTSSTDTQYF. DNA of the CDR3: TGCGCCAGCAGTCAATCAGGGACATCTAGCACAGATACGCAGTATTTT.